Presented here are 30 T cell receptor beta chains from one specimen sequenced in a study of cytomegalovirus exposure and HLA in healthy donors. In the PCR, 60 Vbeta and 13 Jbeta primers were used. The assay was immunoSEQ multiplex PCR, and TCRdb's table has in-frame clones only and misses some. In the table there are about 190,000 clones, more than 75% of which are singletons. Sequenced sample: PBMCs. These receptors all stem from a man in his forties or fifties in good health and CMV-seropositive.

The V gene is TRBV6-1, the J gene TRBJ1-1, with 7 bases fitting TRBD1. The CDR3 covers 12 residues. Germline CDR1 and CDR2: MNHNS and SASEGT. Trimming took 7 bases from V and 5 from J; bases not matched to a gene: 4. As DNA, the CDR3 is TGTGCCAGCAATGACAGGGCGACTGAAGCTTTCTTT. Translated, it gives CASNDRATEAFF.

In this sample, this clone turned up once. V is TRBV6-5 and J is TRBJ1-1; D is possibly TRBD1 (6 bases). CDR3 size: 14 residues. V was clipped by 7 bases and J by 5 bases, with 17 bases between them. In germline, CDR1 is MNHEY, CDR2 SVGAGI. The chain's CDR3 is CASTSDRWGTEAFF. CDR3 DNA: TGTGCCAGCACTTCCGACAGGTGGGGTACTGAAGCTTTCTTT.

This rearrangement joins TRBV7-9 to TRBJ2-7; unclear D gene. The CDR3 totals 11 residues. Per the germline V gene, CDR1 is SEHNR and CDR2 is FQNEAQ (reference sequence). The ends were cut back, 4 bases at V and 3 bases at J, with 4 bases in the middle. CDR3 region: CASSSNYEQYF. The CDR3 coding sequence is TGTGCCAGCAGCTCCAACTACGAGCAGTACTTC.

J is TRBJ2-3 and V is TRBV5-1; D is perhaps TRBD2 (6 bases). Germline loops: CDR1 SGHRS, CDR2 YFSETQ. The CDR3 has 13 amino acids. Trimming pared 4 bases from V and 4 bases from J, leaving 10 bases between. Here the CDR3 DNA reads TGCGCCAGCAGCATTGGGACTGCAGATACGCAGTATTTT. Its translation is CASSIGTADTQYF.

The chain recombines TRBV7-3 with TRBJ2-1; possibly TRBD2 for D (5 bases). The CDR3 is made up of 15 amino acids. The ends were cut back, 5 bases at V and 7 bases at J, with 18 bases in the middle. The germline V gene has CDR1 SGHTA and CDR2 FQGTGA. As DNA, the CDR3 is TGTGCCAGCAGCCCCAAGTCCGGGGTTAGGAATGAGCAGTTCTTC. Protein: CASSPKSGVRNEQFF.

The chain carries TRBV11-2 and TRBJ1-2, with D possibly TRBD1 on 6 matching bases. V lost 5 bases to trimming and J lost 4 bases, with 20 bases between them. Germline V CDR1 and CDR2: SGHAT, FQNNGV. CDR3 length equals 16 residues. The CDR3 DNA follows: TGTGCCAGCAGCCCGAAAGGTGGGGACAACCTCTATGGCTACACCTTC. Protein: CASSPKGGDNLYGYTF. The whole variable domain, filled in from reference TRBV11-2 and TRBJ1-2, reads EAGVAQSPRYKIIEKRQSVAFWCNPISGHATLYWYQQILGQGPKLLIQFQNNGVVDDSQLPKDRFSAERLKGVDSTLKIQPAKLEDSAVYLCASSPKGGDNLYGYTFGSGTRLTVV.

The chain recombines TRBV14 with TRBJ2-5; 7 positions match TRBD1. The CDR3 totals 16 residues. The germline V gene encodes CDR1 SGHDN and CDR2 FVKESK. The junction had 10 bases not matched to a gene; V was cut back by 1 base and J by 5 bases. The CDR3 coding sequence is TGTGCCAGCAGCCAAGTACAGGGGATAGTTAAGGAGACCCAGTACTTC. This gives the protein CASSQVQGIVKETQYF.

The V and J genes are TRBV5-4 and TRBJ2-1, with TRBD2 identical over 13 bases. Germline V gene sequence: CDR1 SGHNT, CDR2 YYREEE (reference sequence). The CDR3 loop spans 19 amino acids. With V trimmed by 4 bases and J by 4 bases, 14 bases remained unmatched. CDR3 sequence (DNA): TGTGCCAGCAGCCAAGTTTCGACTAGCGGGGGGCCAGATTACAATGAGCAGTTCTTC. It encodes CASSQVSTSGGPDYNEQFF. The whole variable domain, filled in from reference TRBV5-4 and TRBJ2-1, reads ETGVTQSPTHLIKTRGQQVTLRCSSQSGHNTVSWYQQALGQGPQFIFQYYREEENGRGNFPPRFSGLQFPNYSSELNVNALELDDSALYLCASSQVSTSGGPDYNEQFFGPGTRLTVL.

The chain recombines TRBV11-2 with TRBJ1-1; tentatively, D is TRBD1 (6 bases). V lost 4 bases to trimming and J lost 8 bases, with 11 bases between them. The CDR3 covers 12 residues. CDR1 SGHAT and CDR2 FQNNGV come from the germline V gene. CDR3 loop: CASSWDTQEAFF. Here the CDR3 DNA reads TGTGCCAGCAGCTGGGACACCCAAGAAGCTTTCTTT.

The chain joins TRBV18 to TRBJ1-4; 9 nucleotides align to TRBD1. Losses at the gene ends were 6 bases for V and 6 bases for J; bases not matched to a gene: 5. The CDR3 runs to 14 residues. Per the germline V gene, CDR1 is KGHSH and CDR2 is LQKENI. The CDR3 region has the DNA TGTGCCAGCTCGACACAGGGGGCTGATGAAAAACTGTTTTTT. Protein product: CASSTQGADEKLFF. The whole variable domain, remainder taken from reference TRBV18 and TRBJ1-4, is NAGVMQNPRHLVRRRGQEARLRCSPMKGHSHVYWYRQLPEEGLKFMVYLQKENIIDESGMPKERFSAEFPKEGPSILRIQQVVRGDSAAYFCASSTQGADEKLFFGSGTQLSVL.

The gene calls are TRBV29-1 and TRBJ2-7; perhaps TRBD2 as D (6 bases). The CDR3 totals 13 residues. The germline V gene has CDR1 SQVTM and CDR2 ANQGSEA. The V gene lost 4 bases and the J gene lost 2 bases, with 12 bases spanning the gap. The CDR3 DNA is TGCAGCGTTGTTTTAACTAGCACCTACGAGCAGTACTTC. It encodes CSVVLTSTYEQYF.

Regarding this clone: The sample contains more than one DNA sequence encoding this CDR3. The V call is TRBV9, the J call TRBJ2-3; 7 positions agree with TRBD2. This CDR3 spans 16 amino acids. With V trimmed by 3 bases and J by 1 base, 8 bases remained unmatched. Looked up from germline, CDR1 is SGDLS and CDR2 is YYNGEE. In DNA, the CDR3 is TGTGCCAGCAGCGCGCTAGCTGGGGGGGGCACAGATACGCAGTATTTT. As protein: CASSALAGGGTDTQYF.

This clone was picked up a small number of times. The V and J genes are TRBV6-1 and TRBJ2-7, with D hard to call. This CDR3 is 12 amino acids long. Germline CDR1 MNHNS, CDR2 SASEGT. V was cut by 4 bases and J by 3 bases, with 7 bases left in between. The CDR3 bases are TGTGCCAGCAGTGCAACAGACTACGAGCAGTACTTC. The encoded protein is CASSATDYEQYF.

Details on this clone: Additional DNA sequences in this sample encode the identical CDR3. V gene TRBV18 combines with J gene TRBJ2-5, with TRBD2 identical over 9 bases. Germline loops: CDR1 KGHSH, CDR2 LQKENI. The CDR3 is 13 amino acids. V was pared by 3 bases and J by 4 bases, with 0 bases of the junction left unmatched. The chain's CDR3 is CASSPGLAETQYF. The CDR3 DNA reads as TGTGCCAGCTCACCGGGACTAGCAGAGACCCAGTACTTC.

This chain uses TRBV7-2 with TRBJ2-3; tentatively, D is TRBD2 (6 bases). Trimming stripped 5 bases from V and 5 bases from J, with 14 bases between. CDR3 size: 14 residues. Germline V CDR1 and CDR2: SGHTA, FQGNSA. The CDR3 sequence: CASSRIGAGDTQYF. The CDR3 region has the DNA TGTGCCAGCAGCCGGATAGGAGCGGGAGATACGCAGTATTTT.

V is TRBV7-9 and J is TRBJ1-1, with D uncertain. The germline gives CDR1 SEHNR, CDR2 FQNEAQ (reference sequence). Deletions cut 4 bases from V and 0 bases from J, with 12 bases between. The CDR3 is made up of 15 amino acids. CDR3 amino acids: CASSSSSNLNTEAFF. The CDR3 nucleotides are TGTGCCAGCAGCTCATCCTCTAACCTGAACACTGAAGCTTTCTTT.

The table lists this clone with a few counts. The chain carries TRBV6-5 and TRBJ2-2; D not certain. V was cut by 6 bases and J by 4 bases, with 9 bases left in between. The CDR3 consists of 13 residues. Germline V CDR1 and CDR2: MNHEY, SVGAGI. As DNA, the CDR3 is TGTGCCAGCAGGGAGCTAGGCACCGGGGAGCTGTTTTTT. Amino acid sequence: CASRELGTGELFF.

The chain combines TRBV7-2 with TRBJ1-6; D unclear. Germline lookup yields CDR1 SGHTA and CDR2 FQGNSA. The V gene lost 4 bases and the J gene lost 1 base, with 11 bases spanning the gap. The CDR3 is made up of 16 amino acids. CDR3: CASSSKRGSYNSPLHF. The CDR3 DNA reads TGTGCCAGCAGCTCGAAACGGGGATCCTATAATTCACCCCTCCACTTT.

V is TRBV7-9 and J is TRBJ1-2, with 9 bases aligning to TRBD1. The V and J ends lost 5 bases and 6 bases, in that order; junction bases with no gene match: 7. The CDR3 has 14 amino acids. Germline V lookup: CDR1 SEHNR, CDR2 FQNEAQ (reference sequence). This CDR3 is CASSDRQGGDGYTF. The CDR3 DNA is TGTGCCAGCAGCGACAGACAGGGGGGGGATGGCTACACCTTC. Full variable domain (remainder filled in from reference TRBV7-9 and TRBJ1-2): DTGVSQNPRHKITKRGQNVTFRCDPISEHNRLYWYRQTLGQGPEFLTYFQNEAQLEKSRLLSDRFSAERPKGSFSTLEIQRTEQGDSAMYLCASSDRQGGDGYTFGSGTRLTVV.

The chain recombines TRBV28 with TRBJ2-1; 7 nucleotides match TRBD2. The V gene end was trimmed by 5 bases and the J gene end by 3 bases; junction bases not matched to a gene: 10. The CDR3 spans 16 residues. Germline V CDR1 and CDR2: MDHEN, SYDVKM. CDR3 loop: CASSLGGGGGYNEQFF. The CDR3 region has the DNA TGTGCCAGCAGTCTCGGAGGCGGGGGAGGCTACAATGAGCAGTTCTTC.

The CDR3 nucleotides are TGTGCCAGCAGGCCGGGATTCTTCCATGAAAAACTGTTTTTT. Amino acids: CASRPGFFHEKLFF. The rearrangement uses TRBV27 and TRBJ1-4; D is unresolved. The V end was cut by 6 bases, the J end by 6 bases, with 14 bases between. This CDR3 is 14 amino acids long. The germline CDR1 and CDR2 sequences are MNHEY and SMNVEV (reference sequence). The full variable domain, its missing parts supplied by reference TRBV27 and TRBJ1-4, is EAQVTQNPRYLITVTGKKLTVTCSQNMNHEYMSWYRQDPGLGLRQIYYSMNVEVTDKGDVPEGYKVSRKEKRNFPLILESPSPNQTSLYFCASRPGFFHEKLFFGSGTQLSVL.

The gene calls are TRBV2 and TRBJ1-4; the D is unclear. V lost 1 base to trimming and J lost 0 bases, with 12 bases between them. Germline assignment: CDR1 SNHLY and CDR2 FYNNEI. CDR3 length equals 17 residues. The CDR3 DNA sequence: TGTGCCAGCAGTGAAGGGACTTCGAGTGCAACTAATGAAAAACTGTTTTTT. It codes for CASSEGTSSATNEKLFF.

The J gene is TRBJ2-7, the V gene TRBV5-1; 7 bases align to TRBD1. CDR1 and CDR2 (germline): SGHRS, YFSETQ. The CDR3 has 15 residues. With 3 bases clipped from V and 3 bases from J, the junction kept 9 bases outside the gene matches. For the CDR3, the DNA is TGCGCCAGCAGCTGGACCGGGACAGAAGACTACGAGCAGTACTTC. Translated: CASSWTGTEDYEQYF.

This clone was seen only a few times. This chain links TRBV4-3 with TRBJ2-2, with a possible D match to TRBD2 (6 bases). CDR1 is LGHNA and CDR2 is YSLEER in the germline V gene. V lost 2 bases and J lost 3, with 10 bases in between. The CDR3 has 15 residues. The CDR3 is CASSQTGTYTGELFF. The DNA for the CDR3 is TGCGCCAGCAGCCAAACCGGGACTTACACCGGGGAGCTGTTTTTT.

This clone was seen a single time. V is TRBV5-5 and J is TRBJ2-3; no clear D. Trimming left V 4 bases short and J 2 bases short, with 8 bases between. Germline CDR1 SGHKS, CDR2 YYEKEE (reference sequence). The CDR3 runs to 13 residues. The CDR3 here is CASSRGPTDTQYF. Here the CDR3 DNA reads TGTGCCAGCAGCCGAGGTCCCACAGATACGCAGTATTTT.

About this clone: This sample includes further DNA sequences coding for the same CDR3. The gene calls are TRBV10-3 and TRBJ1-5, with 7 bases identical to TRBD1. V lost 3 bases to trimming and J lost 1 base; unmatched junction nucleotides: 0. The CDR3 is made up of 14 amino acids. The germline V gene encodes CDR1 ENHRY and CDR2 SYGVKD. In nucleotides, the CDR3 is TGTGCCATCAGTGAACAGGGGAGCAATCAGCCCCAGCATTTT. Residues: CAISEQGSNQPQHF.

A few counts support this clone. CDR3 sequence reads: CAWSVRRGTYDTNTGELFF. The CDR3 bases are TGTGCCTGGAGCGTACGGCGGGGGACCTACGACACGAACACCGGGGAGCTGTTTTTT. The genes are TRBV30 and TRBJ2-2, with 7 positions matching TRBD2. The CDR3 is 19 amino acids. Germline CDR1 and CDR2: GTSNPN and SVGIG (reference sequence). J lost 0 bases, V lost 3 bases, and 16 bases had no gene match.

The gene calls are TRBV15 and TRBJ2-3; TRBD1 might be the D (5 bases). Germline V gene lookup returns CDR1 LNHNV and CDR2 YYDKDF (reference sequence). The CDR3 runs 15 residues. The V gene lost 0 bases and the J gene lost 1 base, with 8 bases spanning the gap. Written as DNA, the CDR3 is TGTGCCACCAGCAGAGACAGGGCTGGCACAGATACGCAGTATTTT. It encodes CATSRDRAGTDTQYF. Drawing the rest from reference TRBV15 and TRBJ2-3, the complete variable domain is DAMVIQNPRYQVTQFGKPVTLSCSQTLNHNVMYWYQQKSSQAPKLLFHYYDKDFNNEADTPDNFQSRRPNTSFCFLDIRSPGLGDTAMYLCATSRDRAGTDTQYFGPGTRLTVL.

The chain recombines TRBV7-4 with TRBJ1-4; 9 bases match TRBD1. The junction had 22 bases not matched to a gene; V was cut back by 7 bases and J by 16 bases. The germline V gene has CDR1 SGHVT and CDR2 SQSDAQ. This CDR3 comprises 16 residues. CDR3 nucleotides: TGTGCCAGCACCGCCCCCCCGTCCCGGGACAGGGAAAACCCGTTTTTT. This sequence encodes CASTAPPSRDRENPFF. The variable domain in full, with the rest retrieved from reference TRBV7-4 and TRBJ1-4, is GAGVSQSPRYKVAKRGRDVALRCDSISGHVTLYWYRQTLGQGSEVLTYSQSDAQRDKSGRPSGRFSAERPERSVSTLKIQRTEQGDSAVYLCASTAPPSRDRENPFFGSGTQLSVL.

The V gene is TRBV6-6, the J gene TRBJ1-4; 9 bases map to TRBD1. This CDR3 has 16 amino acids. In germline, CDR1 is MNHNY, CDR2 SVGAGI (reference sequence). Trimming at V came to 5 bases and at J to 1 base, leaving 5 bases not matched to a gene. The CDR3 sequence is CASSKDRGRTNEKLFF. The CDR3 bases are TGTGCCAGCAGTAAGGACAGGGGAAGAACTAATGAAAAACTGTTTTTT.